This T cell receptor (beta chain) derives from a study of T cells in Graves' hyperthyroidism and ophthalmopathy. RNA transcripts served as the template for amplifying TCR beta CDR3 regions. First-round RT-PCR targeting the TCR CDR3 was performed with the HTBI primer set. MiXCR, run by TCRdb on the multiplex PCR reads, gives a single entry per CDR3 protein. The sample lists about 540,000 distinct CDR3 sequences, under 60% occurring once. V trimming: 4 bases; J trimming: 6 bases; junction bases outside the gene matches: 10. The CDR3 loop spans 15 amino acids. CDR1 is DFQATT and CDR2 is SNEGSKA in the germline V gene (reference sequence).

The chain employs TRBV20-1 and TRBJ2-5; 11 bases are a match to TRBD2. The clonotype comes from a woman between 18 and 29 years old with Graves' hyperthyroidism. Sequenced: peripheral blood or thyroid tissue (not recorded which). CDR3 in DNA: TGCAGTGCTACCGAGCCGACTAGCGGGGTGAAGACCCAGTACTTC. It is translated as CSATEPTSGVKTQYF.